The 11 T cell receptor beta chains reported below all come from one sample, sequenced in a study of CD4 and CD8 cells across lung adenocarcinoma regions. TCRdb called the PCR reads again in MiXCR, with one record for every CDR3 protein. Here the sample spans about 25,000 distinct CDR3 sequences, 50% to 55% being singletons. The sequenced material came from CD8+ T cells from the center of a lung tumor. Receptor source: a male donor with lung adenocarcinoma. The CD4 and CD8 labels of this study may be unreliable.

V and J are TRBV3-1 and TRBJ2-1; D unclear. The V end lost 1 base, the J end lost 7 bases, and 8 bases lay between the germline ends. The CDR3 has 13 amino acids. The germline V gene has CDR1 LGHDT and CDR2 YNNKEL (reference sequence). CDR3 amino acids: CASSQVGRNEQFF. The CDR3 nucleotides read TGTGCCAGCAGCCAAGTCGGGCGGAATGAGCAGTTCTTC.

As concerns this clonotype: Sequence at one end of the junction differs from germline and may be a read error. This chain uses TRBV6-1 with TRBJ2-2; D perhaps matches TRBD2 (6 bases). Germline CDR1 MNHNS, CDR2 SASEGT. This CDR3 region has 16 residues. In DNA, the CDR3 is TGTGCCAGCAGTGAAGCAGGAGGGGCAGGCACCAGGGAGCAGTTTTTC. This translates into CASSEAGGAGTREQFF.

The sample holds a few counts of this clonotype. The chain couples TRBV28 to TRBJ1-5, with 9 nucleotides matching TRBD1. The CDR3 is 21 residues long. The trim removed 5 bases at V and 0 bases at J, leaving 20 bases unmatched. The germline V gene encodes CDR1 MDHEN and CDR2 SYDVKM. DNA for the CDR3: TGTGCCAGCAGTCACGGGTGGGGATGGGGGACAGGGATTCCTAGCAATCAGCCCCAGCATTTT. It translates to CASSHGWGWGTGIPSNQPQHF.

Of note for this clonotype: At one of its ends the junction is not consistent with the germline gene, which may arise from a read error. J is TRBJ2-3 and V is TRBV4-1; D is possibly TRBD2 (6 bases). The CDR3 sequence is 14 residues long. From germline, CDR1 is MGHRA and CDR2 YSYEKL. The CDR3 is CASSRDRGGETQYF. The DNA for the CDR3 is TGCGCCAGCAGCCGCGACCGGGGCGGGGAGACGCAGTACTTT.

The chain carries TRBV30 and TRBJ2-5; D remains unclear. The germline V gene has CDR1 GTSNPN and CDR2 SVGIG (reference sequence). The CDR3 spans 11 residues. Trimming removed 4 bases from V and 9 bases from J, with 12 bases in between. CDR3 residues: CAWTNTQAQYF. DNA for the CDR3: TGTGCCTGGACAAACACCCAGGCCCAGTACTTC.

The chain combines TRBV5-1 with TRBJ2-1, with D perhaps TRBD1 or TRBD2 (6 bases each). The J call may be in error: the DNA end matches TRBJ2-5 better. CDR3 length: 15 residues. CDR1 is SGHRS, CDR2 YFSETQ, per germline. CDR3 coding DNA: TGCGCCAGCAGCCTTGGCGGAGGGGGTGGAGAGACCCAGTACTTC. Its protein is CASSLGGGGGETQYF.

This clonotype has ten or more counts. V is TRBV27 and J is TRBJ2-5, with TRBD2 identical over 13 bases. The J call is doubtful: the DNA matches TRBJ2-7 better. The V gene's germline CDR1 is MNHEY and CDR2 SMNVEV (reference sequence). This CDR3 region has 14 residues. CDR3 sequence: CASGLAGDYREQYF. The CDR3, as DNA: TGTGCCAGCGGACTAGCGGGAGACTACCGCGAGCAGTACTTC.

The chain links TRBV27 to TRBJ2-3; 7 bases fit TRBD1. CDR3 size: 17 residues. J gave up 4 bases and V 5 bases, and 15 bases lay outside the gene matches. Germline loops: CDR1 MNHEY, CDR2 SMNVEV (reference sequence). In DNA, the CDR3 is TGTGCCAGCAGTCGATCAACCGGGACAGTCGGGTCAGATACGCAGTATTTT. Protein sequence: CASSRSTGTVGSDTQYF.

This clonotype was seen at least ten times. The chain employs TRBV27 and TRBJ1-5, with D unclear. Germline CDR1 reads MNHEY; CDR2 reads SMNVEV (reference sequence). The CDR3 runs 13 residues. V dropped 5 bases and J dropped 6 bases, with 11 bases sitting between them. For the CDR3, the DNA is TGTGCCAGCAGTCTAGGTCTTGGTCAGCCCCAGCATTTT. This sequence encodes CASSLGLGQPQHF.

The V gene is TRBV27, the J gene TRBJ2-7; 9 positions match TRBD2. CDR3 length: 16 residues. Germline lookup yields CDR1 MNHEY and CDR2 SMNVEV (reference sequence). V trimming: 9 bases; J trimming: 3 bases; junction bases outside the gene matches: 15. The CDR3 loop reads CASLPTLGLAFYEQYF. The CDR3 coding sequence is TGTGCCAGTCTCCCAACGCTGGGACTAGCATTCTACGAGCAGTACTTC.

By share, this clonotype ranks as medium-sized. For the CDR3, the DNA is TGTGCCAGCAGTCTACAGATAAACACTGAAGCTTTCTTT. Translated, it gives CASSLQINTEAFF. The V gene is TRBV6-5, the J gene TRBJ1-1; D call uncertain. V was clipped by 5 bases and J by 2 bases, with 9 bases between them. The germline gives CDR1 MNHEY, CDR2 SVGAGI. CDR3 size: 13 residues.